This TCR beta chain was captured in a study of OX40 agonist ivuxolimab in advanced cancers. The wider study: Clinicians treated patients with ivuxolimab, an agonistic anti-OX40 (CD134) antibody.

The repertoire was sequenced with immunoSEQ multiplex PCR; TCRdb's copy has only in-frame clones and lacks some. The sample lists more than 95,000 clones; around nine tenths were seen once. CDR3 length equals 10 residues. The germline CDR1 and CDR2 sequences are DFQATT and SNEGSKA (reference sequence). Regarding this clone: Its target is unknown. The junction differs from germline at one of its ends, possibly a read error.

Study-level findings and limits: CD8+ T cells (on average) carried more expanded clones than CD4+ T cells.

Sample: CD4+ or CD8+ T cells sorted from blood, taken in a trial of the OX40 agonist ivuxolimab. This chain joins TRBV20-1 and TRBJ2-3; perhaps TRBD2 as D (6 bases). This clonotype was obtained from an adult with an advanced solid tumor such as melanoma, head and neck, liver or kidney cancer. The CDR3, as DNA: TGCAGTGCTAGAGATAGGGGACTGGATTTT. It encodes CSARDRGLDF.